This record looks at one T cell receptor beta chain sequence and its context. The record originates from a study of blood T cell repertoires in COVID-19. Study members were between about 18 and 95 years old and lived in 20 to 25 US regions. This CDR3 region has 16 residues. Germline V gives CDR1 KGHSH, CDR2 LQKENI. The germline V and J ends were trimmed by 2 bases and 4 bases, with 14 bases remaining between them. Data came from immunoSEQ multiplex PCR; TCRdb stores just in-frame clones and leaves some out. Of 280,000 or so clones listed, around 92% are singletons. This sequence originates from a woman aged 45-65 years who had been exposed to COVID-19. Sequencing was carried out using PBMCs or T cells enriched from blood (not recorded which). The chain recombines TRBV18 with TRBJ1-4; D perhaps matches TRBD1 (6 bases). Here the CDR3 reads CASSPALTGFNEKLFF. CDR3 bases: TGTGCCAGCTCACCAGCCTTGACAGGATTTAATGAAAAACTGTTTTTT.